This T cell receptor beta chain was obtained from a study of blood T cell repertoires in COVID-19. Study background: Italy, Spain and the United States were the sources of the convalescent and acute COVID-19 samples. From T cells, B-cell-depleted T cells, or PBMCs came the material, which was cDNA or gDNA.

The CDR3 has 13 amino acids. Per the germline V gene, CDR1 is MDHEN and CDR2 is SYDVKM. V was trimmed by 8 bases and J by 4 bases, leaving 12 bases between them. In the original processing: Researchers report that nucleated cell counts were estimated from reference gene primer amplification. Only in-frame clones appear in the TCRdb table, and some are missing; sequencing was by immunoSEQ multiplex PCR. V and J calls and clone size are those listed in that table; D and trimming were worked out from the DNA. The sample has 300,000 to 350,000 clones; around 87% are singletons. In this sample, this clone turned up a few times.

The clonotype was recovered from a man between 18 and 29 years old with active or convalescent COVID-19. The source material was peripheral blood. The V gene is TRBV28, the J gene TRBJ1-5; no clear D gene. This CDR3 reads CASHRERNQPQHF. In nucleotides, the CDR3 is TGTGCCAGCCACAGAGAAAGGAATCAGCCCCAGCATTTT.